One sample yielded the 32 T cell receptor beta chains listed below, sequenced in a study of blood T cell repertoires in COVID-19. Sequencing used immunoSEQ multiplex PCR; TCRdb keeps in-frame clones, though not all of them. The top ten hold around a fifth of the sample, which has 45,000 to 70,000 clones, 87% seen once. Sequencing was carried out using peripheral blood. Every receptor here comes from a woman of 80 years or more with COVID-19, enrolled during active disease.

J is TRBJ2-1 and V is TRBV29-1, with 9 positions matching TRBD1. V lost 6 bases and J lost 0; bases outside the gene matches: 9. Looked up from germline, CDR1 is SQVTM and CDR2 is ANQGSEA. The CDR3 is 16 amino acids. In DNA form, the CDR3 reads TGCAGCGTCGTGGGACAGGGCCGGGGCTCCTACAATGAGCAGTTCTTC. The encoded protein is CSVVGQGRGSYNEQFF.

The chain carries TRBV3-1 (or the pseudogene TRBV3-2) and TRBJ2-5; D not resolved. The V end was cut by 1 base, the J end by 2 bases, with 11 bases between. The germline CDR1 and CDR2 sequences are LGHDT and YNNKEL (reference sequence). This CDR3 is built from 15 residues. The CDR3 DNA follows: TGTGCCAGCAGCCAAGGTAGGAGTAGGCAAGAGACCCAGTACTTC. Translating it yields CASSQGRSRQETQYF.

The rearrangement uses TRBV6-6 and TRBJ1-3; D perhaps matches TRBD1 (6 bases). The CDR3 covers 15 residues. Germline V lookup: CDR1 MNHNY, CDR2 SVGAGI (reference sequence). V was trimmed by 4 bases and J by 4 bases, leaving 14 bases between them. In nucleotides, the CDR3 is TGTGCCAGCAGTTCCAACAGGGATCTCGGAAACACCATATATTTT. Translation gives CASSSNRDLGNTIYF.

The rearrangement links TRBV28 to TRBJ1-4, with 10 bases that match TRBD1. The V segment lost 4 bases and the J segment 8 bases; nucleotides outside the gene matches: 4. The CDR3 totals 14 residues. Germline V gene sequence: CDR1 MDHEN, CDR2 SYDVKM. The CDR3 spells CASSSGQGREKLFF. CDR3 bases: TGTGCCAGCAGTTCGGGACAGGGGAGGGAAAAACTGTTTTTT.

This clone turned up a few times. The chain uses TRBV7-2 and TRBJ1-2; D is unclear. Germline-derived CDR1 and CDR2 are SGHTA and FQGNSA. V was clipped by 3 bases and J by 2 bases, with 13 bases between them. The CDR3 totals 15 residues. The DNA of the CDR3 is TGTGCCAGCAGCTTCCGGTTCACCGAGAACTATGGCTACACCTTC. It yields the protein CASSFRFTENYGYTF.

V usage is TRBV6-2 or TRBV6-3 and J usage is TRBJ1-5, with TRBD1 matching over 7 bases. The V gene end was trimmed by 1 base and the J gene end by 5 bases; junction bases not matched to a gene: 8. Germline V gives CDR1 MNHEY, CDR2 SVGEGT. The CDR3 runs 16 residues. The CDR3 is CASSYFSPGGDQPQHF. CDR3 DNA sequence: TGTGCCAGCAGTTACTTCTCCCCAGGGGGAGATCAGCCCCAGCATTTT.

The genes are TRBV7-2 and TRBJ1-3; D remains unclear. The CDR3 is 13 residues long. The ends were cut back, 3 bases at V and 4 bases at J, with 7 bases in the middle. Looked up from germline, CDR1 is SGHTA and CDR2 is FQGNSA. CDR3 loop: CASSFFSGNTIYF. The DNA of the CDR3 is TGTGCCAGCAGCTTCTTTTCCGGAAACACCATATATTTT.

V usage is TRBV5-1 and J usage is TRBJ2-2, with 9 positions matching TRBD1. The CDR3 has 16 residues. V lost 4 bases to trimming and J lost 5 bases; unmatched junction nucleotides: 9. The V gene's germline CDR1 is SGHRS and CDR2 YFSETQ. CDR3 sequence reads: CASSHEQGARTGELFF. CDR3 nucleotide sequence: TGCGCCAGCAGCCACGAACAGGGGGCGAGAACCGGGGAGCTGTTTTTT. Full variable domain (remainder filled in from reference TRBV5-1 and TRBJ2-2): KAGVTQTPRYLIKTRGQQVTLSCSPISGHRSVSWYQQTPGQGLQFLFEYFSETQRNKGNFPGRFSGRQFSNSRSEMNVSTLELGDSALYLCASSHEQGARTGELFFGEGSRLTVL.

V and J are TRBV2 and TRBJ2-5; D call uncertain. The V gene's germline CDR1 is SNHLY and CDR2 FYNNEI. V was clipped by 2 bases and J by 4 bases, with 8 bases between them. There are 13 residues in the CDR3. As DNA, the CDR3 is TGTGCCAGCAGTGAAAACGGTCCAGAGACCCAGTACTTC. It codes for CASSENGPETQYF.

The CDR3 DNA sequence: TGTGCCAGCAGCCAAGATGTGGACAGGGATTCCTACACCTTC. Amino acid sequence: CASSQDVDRDSYTF. V gene TRBV3-1 (or the pseudogene TRBV3-2) combines with J gene TRBJ1-2; 8 bases align to TRBD1. J lost 10 bases, V lost 0 bases, and 7 bases had no gene match. The CDR3 sequence is 14 residues long. From germline, CDR1 is LGHDT and CDR2 YNNKEL (reference sequence).

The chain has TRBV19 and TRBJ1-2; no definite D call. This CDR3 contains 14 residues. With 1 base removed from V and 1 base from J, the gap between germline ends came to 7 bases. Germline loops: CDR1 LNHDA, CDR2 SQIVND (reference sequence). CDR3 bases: TGTGCCAGTAGTATAGGGCAGTTTAACTATGGCTACACCTTC. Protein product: CASSIGQFNYGYTF.

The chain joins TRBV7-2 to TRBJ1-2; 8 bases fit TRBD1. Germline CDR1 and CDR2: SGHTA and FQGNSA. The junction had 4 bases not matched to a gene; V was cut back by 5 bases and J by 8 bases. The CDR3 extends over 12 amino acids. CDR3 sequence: CASSPGQGGYTF. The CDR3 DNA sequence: TGTGCCAGCAGCCCCGGACAGGGAGGCTACACCTTC.

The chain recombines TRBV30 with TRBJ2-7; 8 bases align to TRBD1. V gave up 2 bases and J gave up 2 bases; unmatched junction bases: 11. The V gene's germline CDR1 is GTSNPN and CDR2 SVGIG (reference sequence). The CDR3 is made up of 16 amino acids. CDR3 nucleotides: TGTGCCTGGAGTCGGACCGGGACAGGAAATACCTACGAGCAGTACTTC. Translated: CAWSRTGTGNTYEQYF.

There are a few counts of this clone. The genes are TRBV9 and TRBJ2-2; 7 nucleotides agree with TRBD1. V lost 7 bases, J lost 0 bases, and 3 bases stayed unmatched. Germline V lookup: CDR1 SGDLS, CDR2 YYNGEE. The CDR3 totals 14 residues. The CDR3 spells CASAGQANTGELFF. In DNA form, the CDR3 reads TGTGCCAGCGCTGGACAGGCGAACACCGGGGAGCTGTTTTTT.

CDR3 region: CASSYQGGSGANVLTF. The CDR3 DNA sequence: TGTGCCAGCAGTTACCAGGGGGGCTCTGGGGCCAACGTCCTGACTTTC. The rearrangement uses TRBV6-5 and TRBJ2-6; TRBD1 might be the D (7 bases). V was shortened by 2 bases and J by 0 bases, with 8 bases between the two germline ends. Looked up from germline, CDR1 is MNHEY and CDR2 is SVGAGI. This CDR3 has 16 amino acids.

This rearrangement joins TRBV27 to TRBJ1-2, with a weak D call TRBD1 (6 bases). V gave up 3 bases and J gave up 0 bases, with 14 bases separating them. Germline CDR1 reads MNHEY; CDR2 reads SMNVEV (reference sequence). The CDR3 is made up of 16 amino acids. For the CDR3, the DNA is TGTGCCAGCAGTTTGACCGGGACAACGGCTAACTATGGCTACACCTTC. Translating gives CASSLTGTTANYGYTF.

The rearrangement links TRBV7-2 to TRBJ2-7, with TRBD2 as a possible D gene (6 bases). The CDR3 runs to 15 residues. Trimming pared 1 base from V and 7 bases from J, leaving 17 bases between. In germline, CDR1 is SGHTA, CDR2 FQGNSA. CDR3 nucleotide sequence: TGTGCCAGCAGCTTAGTGTGGGCGGGGACGGGGGAGCAGTACTTC. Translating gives CASSLVWAGTGEQYF.

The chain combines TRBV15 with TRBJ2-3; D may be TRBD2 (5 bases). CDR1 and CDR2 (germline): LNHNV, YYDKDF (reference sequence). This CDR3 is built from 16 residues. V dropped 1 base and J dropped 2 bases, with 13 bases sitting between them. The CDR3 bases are TGTGCCACCAGCAGAGCCCTGGGGAGTCTCACAGATACGCAGTATTTT. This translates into CATSRALGSLTDTQYF.

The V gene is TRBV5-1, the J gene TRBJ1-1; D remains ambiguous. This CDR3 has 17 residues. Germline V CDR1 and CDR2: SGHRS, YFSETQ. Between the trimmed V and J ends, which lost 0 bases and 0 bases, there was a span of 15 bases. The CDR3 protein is CASSLGLRPSMNTEAFF. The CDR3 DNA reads TGCGCCAGCAGCTTGGGACTTCGACCGTCGATGAACACTGAAGCTTTCTTT.

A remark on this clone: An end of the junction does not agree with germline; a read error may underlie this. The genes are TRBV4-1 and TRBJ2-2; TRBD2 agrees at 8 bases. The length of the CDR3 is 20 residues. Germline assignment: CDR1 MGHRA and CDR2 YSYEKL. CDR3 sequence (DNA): TGCGCCCGCAGCCAAGCGGGGCGGGGGGCGCGGGGTAGTAGGACCGGGGAGCTGTTTTTT. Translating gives CARSQAGRGARGSRTGELFF.

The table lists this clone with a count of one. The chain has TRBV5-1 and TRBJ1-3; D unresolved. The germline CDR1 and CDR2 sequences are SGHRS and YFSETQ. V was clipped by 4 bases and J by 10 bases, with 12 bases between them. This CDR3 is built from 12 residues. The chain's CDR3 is CASSTDGGTIYF. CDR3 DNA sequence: TGCGCCAGCAGCACGGACGGAGGTACCATATATTTT. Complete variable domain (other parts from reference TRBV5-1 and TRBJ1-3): KAGVTQTPRYLIKTRGQQVTLSCSPISGHRSVSWYQQTPGQGLQFLFEYFSETQRNKGNFPGRFSGRQFSNSRSEMNVSTLELGDSALYLCASSTDGGTIYFGEGSWLTVV.

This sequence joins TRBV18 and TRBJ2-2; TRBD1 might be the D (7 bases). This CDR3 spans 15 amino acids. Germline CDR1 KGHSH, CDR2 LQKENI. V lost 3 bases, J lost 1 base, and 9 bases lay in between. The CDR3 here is CASSPQGGNTGELFF. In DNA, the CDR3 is TGTGCCAGCTCACCGCAGGGGGGGAACACCGGGGAGCTGTTTTTT.

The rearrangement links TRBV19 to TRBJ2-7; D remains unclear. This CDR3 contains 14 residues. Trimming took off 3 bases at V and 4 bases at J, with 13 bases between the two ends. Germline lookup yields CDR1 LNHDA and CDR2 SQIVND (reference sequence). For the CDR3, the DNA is TGTGCCAGTAGTATTGCACAGAACCCGTACGAGCAGTACTTC. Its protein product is CASSIAQNPYEQYF.

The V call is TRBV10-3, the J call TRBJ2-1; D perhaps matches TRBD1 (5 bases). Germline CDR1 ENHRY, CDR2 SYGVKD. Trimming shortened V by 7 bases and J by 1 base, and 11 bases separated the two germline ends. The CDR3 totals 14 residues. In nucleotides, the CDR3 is TGTGCCATCAAACCGCAGGGTTCCTACAATGAGCAGTTCTTC. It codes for CAIKPQGSYNEQFF.

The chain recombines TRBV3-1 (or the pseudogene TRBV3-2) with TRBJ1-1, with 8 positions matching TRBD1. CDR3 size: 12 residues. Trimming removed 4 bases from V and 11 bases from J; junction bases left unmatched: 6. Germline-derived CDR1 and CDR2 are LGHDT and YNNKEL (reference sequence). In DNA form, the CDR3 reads TGTGCCAGCAGCCGCACCAGGGGGCTGGCTTTCTTT. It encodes CASSRTRGLAFF.

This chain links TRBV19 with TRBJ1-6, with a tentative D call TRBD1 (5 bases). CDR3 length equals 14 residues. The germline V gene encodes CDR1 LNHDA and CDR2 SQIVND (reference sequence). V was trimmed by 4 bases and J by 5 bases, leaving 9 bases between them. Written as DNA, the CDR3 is TGTGCCAGTAGTACTCAGGGCGATAATTCACCCCTCCACTTT. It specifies CASSTQGDNSPLHF.

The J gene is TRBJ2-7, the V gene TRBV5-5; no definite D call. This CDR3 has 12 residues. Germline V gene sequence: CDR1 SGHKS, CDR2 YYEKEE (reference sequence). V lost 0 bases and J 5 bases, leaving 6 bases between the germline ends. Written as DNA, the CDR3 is TGTGCCAGCAGCTTGGACCTAAACGAGCAGTACTTC. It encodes CASSLDLNEQYF.

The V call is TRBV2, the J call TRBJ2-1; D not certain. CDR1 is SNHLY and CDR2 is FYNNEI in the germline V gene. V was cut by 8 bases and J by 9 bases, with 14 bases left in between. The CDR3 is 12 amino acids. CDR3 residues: CASRLTGGEQFF. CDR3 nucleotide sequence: TGTGCCAGCCGCTTGACGGGTGGTGAGCAGTTCTTC.

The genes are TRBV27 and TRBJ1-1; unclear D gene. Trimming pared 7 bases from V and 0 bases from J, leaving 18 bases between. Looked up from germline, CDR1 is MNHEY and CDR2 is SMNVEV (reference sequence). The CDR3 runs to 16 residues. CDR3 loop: CASTRHLTALNTEAFF. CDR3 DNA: TGTGCCAGCACCCGACATCTTACAGCTTTGAACACTGAAGCTTTCTTT.

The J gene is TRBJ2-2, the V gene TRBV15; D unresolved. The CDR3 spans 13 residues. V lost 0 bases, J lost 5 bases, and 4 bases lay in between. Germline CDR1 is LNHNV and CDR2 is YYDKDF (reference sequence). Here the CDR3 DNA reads TGTGCCACCAGCAGAGATATAACCGGGGAGCTGTTTTTT. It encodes CATSRDITGELFF.

The CDR3 DNA follows: TGTGCCAGCAGCGTCTATAGCTCTGGGGCCAACGTCCTGACTTTC. Translating gives CASSVYSSGANVLTF. The rearrangement uses TRBV9 and TRBJ2-6; D unclear. The CDR3 spans 15 residues. CDR1 is SGDLS, CDR2 YYNGEE, per germline. With 2 bases removed from V and 0 bases from J, the gap between germline ends came to 6 bases. The whole variable domain, remainder taken from reference TRBV9 and TRBJ2-6, is DSGVTQTPKHLITATGQRVTLRCSPRSGDLSVYWYQQSLDQGLQFLIQYYNGEERAKGNILERFSAQQFPDLHSELNLSSLELGDSALYFCASSVYSSGANVLTFGAGSRLTVL.

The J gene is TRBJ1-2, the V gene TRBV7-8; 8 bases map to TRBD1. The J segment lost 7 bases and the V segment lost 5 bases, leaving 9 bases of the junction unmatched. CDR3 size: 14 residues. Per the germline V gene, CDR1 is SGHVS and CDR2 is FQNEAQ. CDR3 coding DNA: TGTGCCAGCAGCCCGGGACAGGCGCGGGGTGGCTACACCTTC. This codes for CASSPGQARGGYTF.